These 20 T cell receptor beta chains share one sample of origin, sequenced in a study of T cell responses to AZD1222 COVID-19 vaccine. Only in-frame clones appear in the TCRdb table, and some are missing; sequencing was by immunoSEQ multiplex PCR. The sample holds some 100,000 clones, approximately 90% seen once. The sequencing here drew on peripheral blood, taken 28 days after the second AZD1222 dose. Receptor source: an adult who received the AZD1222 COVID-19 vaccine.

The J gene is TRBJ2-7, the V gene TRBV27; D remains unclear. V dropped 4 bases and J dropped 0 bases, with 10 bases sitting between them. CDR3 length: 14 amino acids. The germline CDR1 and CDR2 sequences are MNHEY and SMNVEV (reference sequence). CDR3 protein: CASSSLVGSYEQYF. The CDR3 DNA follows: TGTGCCAGCAGTTCCCTAGTTGGCTCCTACGAGCAGTACTTC.

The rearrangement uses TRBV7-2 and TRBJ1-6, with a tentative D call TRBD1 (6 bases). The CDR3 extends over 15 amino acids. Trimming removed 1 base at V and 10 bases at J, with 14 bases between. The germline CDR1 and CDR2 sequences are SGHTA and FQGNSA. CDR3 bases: TGTGCCAGCAGCTTAGAGTGGGGGGCAGGGTCACCCCTCCACTTT. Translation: CASSLEWGAGSPLHF.

DNA for the CDR3: TGCGCCAGCAGCCCACGGGAGTCCTACGAGCAGTACTTC. This encodes CASSPRESYEQYF. V and J are TRBV5-1 and TRBJ2-7, with D possibly matching TRBD2 (6 bases). The ends were cut back, 4 bases at V and 1 base at J, with 9 bases in the middle. This CDR3 spans 13 amino acids. CDR1 and CDR2 from the germline V gene are SGHRS and YFSETQ.

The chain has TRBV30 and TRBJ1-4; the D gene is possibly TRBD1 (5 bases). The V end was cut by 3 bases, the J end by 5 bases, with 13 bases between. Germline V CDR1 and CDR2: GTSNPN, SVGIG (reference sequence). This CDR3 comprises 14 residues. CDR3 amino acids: CAWSEQAFNEKLFF. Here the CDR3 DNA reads TGTGCCTGGAGCGAACAGGCCTTCAATGAAAAACTGTTTTTT.

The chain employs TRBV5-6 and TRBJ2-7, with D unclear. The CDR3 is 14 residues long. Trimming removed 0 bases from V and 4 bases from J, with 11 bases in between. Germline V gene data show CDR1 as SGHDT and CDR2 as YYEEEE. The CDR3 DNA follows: TGTGCCAGCAGCTTGGCCAGTGGATCTTACGAGCAGTACTTC. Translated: CASSLASGSYEQYF.

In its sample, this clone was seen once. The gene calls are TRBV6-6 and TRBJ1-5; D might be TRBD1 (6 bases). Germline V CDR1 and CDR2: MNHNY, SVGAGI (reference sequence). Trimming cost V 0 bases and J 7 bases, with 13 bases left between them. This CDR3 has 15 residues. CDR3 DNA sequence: TGTGCCAGCAGTTACTCGACAGGAGGTGGACAGCCCCAGCATTTT. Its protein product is CASSYSTGGGQPQHF.

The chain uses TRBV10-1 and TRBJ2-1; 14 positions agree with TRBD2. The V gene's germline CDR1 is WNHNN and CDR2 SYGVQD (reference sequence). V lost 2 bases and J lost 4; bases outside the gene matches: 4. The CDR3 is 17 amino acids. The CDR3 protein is CASSERWTSGRYNEQFF. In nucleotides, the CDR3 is TGCGCCAGCAGTGAGAGATGGACTAGCGGGAGGTACAATGAGCAGTTCTTC.

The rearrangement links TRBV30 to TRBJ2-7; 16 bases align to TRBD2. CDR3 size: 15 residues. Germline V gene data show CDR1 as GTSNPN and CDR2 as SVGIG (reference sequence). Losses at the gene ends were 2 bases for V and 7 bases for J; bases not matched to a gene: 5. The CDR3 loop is CAWSRKGLAGGEQYF. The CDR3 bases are TGTGCCTGGAGTAGGAAGGGACTAGCGGGAGGGGAGCAGTACTTC.

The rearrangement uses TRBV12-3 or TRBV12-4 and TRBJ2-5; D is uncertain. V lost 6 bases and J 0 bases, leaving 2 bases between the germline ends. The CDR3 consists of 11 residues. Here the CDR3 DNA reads TGTGCCAGCAGCCACCAAGAGACCCAGTACTTC. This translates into CASSHQETQYF.

CDR3 DNA sequence: TGCGCCAGCAGCTTGGCCGACCTAACCTCGGGAAACACCATATATTTT. Protein sequence: CASSLADLTSGNTIYF. The V call is TRBV5-1, the J call TRBJ1-3; no definite D call. Trimming shortened V by 0 bases and J by 4 bases, and 14 bases separated the two germline ends. The CDR3 contains 16 residues. CDR1 is SGHRS, CDR2 YFSETQ, per germline.

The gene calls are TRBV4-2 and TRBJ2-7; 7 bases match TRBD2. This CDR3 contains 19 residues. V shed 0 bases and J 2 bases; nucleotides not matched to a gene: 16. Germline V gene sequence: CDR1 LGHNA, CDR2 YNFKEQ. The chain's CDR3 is CASSQDVPSGLLTPYEQYF. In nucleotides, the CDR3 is TGTGCCAGCAGCCAAGATGTCCCTAGCGGACTACTTACGCCCTACGAGCAGTACTTC.

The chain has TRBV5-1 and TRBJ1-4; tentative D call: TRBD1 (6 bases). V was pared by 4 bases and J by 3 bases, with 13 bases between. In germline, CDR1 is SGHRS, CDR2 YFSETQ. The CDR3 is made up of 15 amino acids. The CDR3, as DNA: TGCGCCAGCAGCGCCACAGGGTCCCCTAATGAAAAACTGTTTTTT. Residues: CASSATGSPNEKLFF.

The CDR3 loop is CAWSAGGGTDTQYF. The CDR3 nucleotides read TGTGCCTGGAGTGCGGGTGGCGGCACAGATACGCAGTATTTT. This chain links TRBV30 with TRBJ2-3; D remains unclear. The CDR3 has 14 residues. The V gene lost 1 base and the J gene lost 1 base, with 9 bases spanning the gap. Germline V gene data show CDR1 as GTSNPN and CDR2 as SVGIG (reference sequence). Filled out from reference TRBV30 and TRBJ2-3, the complete variable domain reads SQTIHQWPATLVQPVGSPLSLECTVEGTSNPNLYWYRQAAGRGLQLLFYSVGIGQISSEVPQNLSASRPQDRQFILSSKKLLLSDSGFYLCAWSAGGGTDTQYFGPGTRLTVL.

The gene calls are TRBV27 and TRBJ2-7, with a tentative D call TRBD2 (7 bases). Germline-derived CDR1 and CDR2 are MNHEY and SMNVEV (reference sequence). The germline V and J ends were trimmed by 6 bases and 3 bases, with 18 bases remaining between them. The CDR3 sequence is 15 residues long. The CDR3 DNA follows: TGTGCCAGCAGCCCCACCAGGGGAGGGTTCTACGAGCAGTACTTC. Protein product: CASSPTRGGFYEQYF.

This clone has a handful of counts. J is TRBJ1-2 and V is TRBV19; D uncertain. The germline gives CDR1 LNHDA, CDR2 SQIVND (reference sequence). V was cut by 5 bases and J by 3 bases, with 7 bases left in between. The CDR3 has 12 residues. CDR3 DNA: TGTGCCAGTAGTTTCGGTCACTATGGCTACACCTTC. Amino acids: CASSFGHYGYTF.

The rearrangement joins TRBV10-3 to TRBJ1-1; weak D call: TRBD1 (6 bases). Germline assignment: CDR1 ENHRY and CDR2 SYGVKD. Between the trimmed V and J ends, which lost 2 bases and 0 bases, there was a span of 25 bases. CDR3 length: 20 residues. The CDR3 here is CAISESPPGGRARMNTEAFF. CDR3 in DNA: TGTGCCATCAGTGAGAGCCCTCCTGGGGGCAGGGCCCGAATGAACACTGAAGCTTTCTTT.

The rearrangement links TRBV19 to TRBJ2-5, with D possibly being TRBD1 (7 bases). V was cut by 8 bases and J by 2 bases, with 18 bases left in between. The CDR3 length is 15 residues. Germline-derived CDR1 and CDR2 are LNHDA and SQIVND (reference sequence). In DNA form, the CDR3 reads TGTGCCAGTTCGGACCGGACAGGAGGGCAAGAGACCCAGTACTTC. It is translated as CASSDRTGGQETQYF.

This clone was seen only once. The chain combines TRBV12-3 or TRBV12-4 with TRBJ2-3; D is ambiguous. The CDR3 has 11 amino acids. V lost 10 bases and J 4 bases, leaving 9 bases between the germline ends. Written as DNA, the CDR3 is TGTGCCACGACGAGGTCAGATACGCAGTATTTT. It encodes CATTRSDTQYF.

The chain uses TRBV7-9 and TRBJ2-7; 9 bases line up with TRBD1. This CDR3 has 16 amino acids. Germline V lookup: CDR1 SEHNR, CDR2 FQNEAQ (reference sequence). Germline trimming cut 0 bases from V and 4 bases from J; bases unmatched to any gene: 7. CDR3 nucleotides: TGTGCCAGCAGCTTAGCGGGTGGGGACAGGGATTACGAGCAGTACTTC. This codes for CASSLAGGDRDYEQYF.

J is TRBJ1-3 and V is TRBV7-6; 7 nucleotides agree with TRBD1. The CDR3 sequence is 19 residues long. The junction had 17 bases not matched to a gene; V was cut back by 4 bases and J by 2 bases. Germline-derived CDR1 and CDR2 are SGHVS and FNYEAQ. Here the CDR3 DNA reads TGTGCCAGCAGCTCAATGTTCCCCCGACAGGGATCAACTGGAAACACCATATATTTT. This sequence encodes CASSSMFPRQGSTGNTIYF.